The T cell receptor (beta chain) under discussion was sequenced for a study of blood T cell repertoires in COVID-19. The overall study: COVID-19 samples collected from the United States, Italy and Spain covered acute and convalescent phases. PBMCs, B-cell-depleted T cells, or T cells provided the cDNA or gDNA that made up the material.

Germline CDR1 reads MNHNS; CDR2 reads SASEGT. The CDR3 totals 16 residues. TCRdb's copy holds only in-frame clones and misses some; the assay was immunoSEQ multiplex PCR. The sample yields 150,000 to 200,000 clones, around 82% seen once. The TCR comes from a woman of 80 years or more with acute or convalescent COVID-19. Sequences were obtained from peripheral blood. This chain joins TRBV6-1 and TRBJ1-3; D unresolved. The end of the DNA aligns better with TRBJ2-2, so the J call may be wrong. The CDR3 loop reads CASSESAVLGTGELFF. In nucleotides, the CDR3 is TGTGCCAGCAGTGAATCGGCGGTTCTGGGCACCGGGGAGCTGTTTTTT.